The 18 T cell receptor beta chains below all came from one sample that was sequenced in a study of control samples from healthy donors and cancer patients. Data came from immunoSEQ multiplex PCR; TCRdb stores just in-frame clones and leaves some out. Of around 200,000 clones in the sample, 90% to 95% were seen once. The sequenced sample consisted of blood. The receptor set was obtained from a man between 18 and 29 years old in good health.

The chain combines TRBV6-4 with TRBJ1-2; D possibly corresponds to TRBD1 (6 bases). V lost 10 bases and J lost 3, with 18 bases in between. Germline V gives CDR1 MRHNA, CDR2 SNTAGT. This CDR3 has 14 amino acids. CDR3 DNA sequence: TGTGCCACAAGACAACAGGGATCCGACTATGGCTACACCTTC. Translating gives CATRQQGSDYGYTF.

The V gene is TRBV6-5, the J gene TRBJ1-1; a weak D match, TRBD1 (5 bases). The V and J ends lost 6 bases and 3 bases respectively, with 17 bases between them. Germline V gene lookup returns CDR1 MNHEY and CDR2 SVGAGI. The CDR3 contains 15 residues. The CDR3 DNA reads as TGTGCCAGCAGCCGACGGGCGGGGGGGGACACTGAAGCTTTCTTT. Its translation is CASSRRAGGDTEAFF.

This clone is a singleton in its sample. J is TRBJ2-2 and V is TRBV7-3, with 9 bases fitting TRBD1. The germline V gene has CDR1 SGHTA and CDR2 FQGTGA. This CDR3 is 15 amino acids long. V shed 1 base and J 7 bases; nucleotides not matched to a gene: 4. CDR3 DNA sequence: TGTGCCAGCAGCTTAAACGGACAGGGGCACGGGGAGCTGTTTTTT. Amino acid sequence: CASSLNGQGHGELFF.

CDR3 sequence: CATSESRLGGYTF. The CDR3 DNA is TGTGCCACCAGCGAGTCGAGGCTCGGGGGCTACACCTTC. The chain employs TRBV15 and TRBJ1-2; D unclear. This CDR3 spans 13 amino acids. CDR1 is LNHNV and CDR2 is YYDKDF in the germline V gene (reference sequence). The ends were cut back, 5 bases at V and 8 bases at J, with 15 bases in the middle.

This rearrangement joins TRBV7-9 to TRBJ2-5; D perhaps matches TRBD2 (6 bases). The CDR3 has 14 residues. The germline V and J ends were trimmed by 5 bases and 0 bases, with 10 bases remaining between them. The V gene's germline CDR1 is SEHNR and CDR2 FQNEAQ (reference sequence). The CDR3 is CASSPAGNQETQYF. The CDR3 coding sequence is TGTGCCAGCAGCCCCGCGGGGAACCAAGAGACCCAGTACTTC.

In its sample, this clone was seen once. This chain connects TRBV10-3 to TRBJ2-2; TRBD2 agrees at 12 bases. The germline V gene encodes CDR1 ENHRY and CDR2 SYGVKD. With 8 bases clipped from V and 6 bases from J, the junction kept 16 bases outside the gene matches. This CDR3 spans 18 amino acids. The CDR3 reads CAIRVMASGGAGAGELFF. The CDR3 DNA follows: TGTGCCATCCGCGTGATGGCTAGCGGGGGGGCAGGGGCCGGGGAGCTGTTTTTT.

The CDR3 DNA is TGTGCCTGGAGTGTACGCGGTAGGAGTACAGATACGCAGTATTTT. Its protein product is CAWSVRGRSTDTQYF. The chain is built from TRBV30 and TRBJ2-3; D ambiguous. The CDR3 has 15 amino acids. Germline V lookup: CDR1 GTSNPN, CDR2 SVGIG (reference sequence). Trimming took off 0 bases at V and 3 bases at J, with 13 bases between the two ends.

V and J are TRBV13 and TRBJ1-2; TRBD1 matches at 8 bases. Germline-derived CDR1 and CDR2 are PRHDT and FYEKMQ (reference sequence). V shed 4 bases, J shed 2 bases, and the junction held 6 bases outside the gene matches. The CDR3 has 15 amino acids. DNA for the CDR3: TGTGCCAGCAGCTCCGGACAGGGTATGAACTATGGCTACACCTTC. This encodes CASSSGQGMNYGYTF.

The chain uses TRBV12-3 or TRBV12-4 and TRBJ1-1; 8 nucleotides line up with TRBD1. This CDR3 has 12 amino acids. V lost 5 bases to trimming and J lost 8 bases; unmatched junction nucleotides: 4. CDR3 DNA: TGTGCCAGCAGTCCTGGACAGGGAGAAGCTTTCTTT. Its translation is CASSPGQGEAFF.

This clone occurred once. This chain uses TRBV5-1 with TRBJ1-1, with unresolved D. CDR3 length: 12 residues. The V end was cut by 2 bases, the J end by 7 bases, with 9 bases between. Germline CDR1 is SGHRS and CDR2 is YFSETQ. In nucleotides, the CDR3 is TGCGCCAGCAGCTTTCCGGGAGATGAAGCTTTCTTT. This translates into CASSFPGDEAFF.

This clone has a single count. The genes are TRBV19 and TRBJ2-1; a possible D gene is TRBD1 (8 bases). V shed 5 bases and J shed 3 bases, with 17 bases lying between them. This CDR3 has 16 residues. Germline V gene lookup returns CDR1 LNHDA and CDR2 SQIVND (reference sequence). CDR3 nucleotide sequence: TGTGCCAGTAGTCGATTACAGGGGGGGATCTACAATGAGCAGTTCTTC. Protein: CASSRLQGGIYNEQFF.

V usage is TRBV18 and J usage is TRBJ1-1; TRBD1 matches 10 bases. Germline V lookup: CDR1 KGHSH, CDR2 LQKENI. This CDR3 contains 14 residues. With V trimmed by 3 bases and J by 11 bases, 9 bases remained unmatched. This CDR3 is CASSPGTGDPQAFF. In DNA, the CDR3 is TGTGCCAGCTCACCCGGGACAGGGGATCCCCAGGCTTTCTTT. The full variable domain, with the rest looked up from reference TRBV18 and TRBJ1-1, is NAGVMQNPRHLVRRRGQEARLRCSPMKGHSHVYWYRQLPEEGLKFMVYLQKENIIDESGMPKERFSAEFPKEGPSILRIQQVVRGDSAAYFCASSPGTGDPQAFFGQGTRLTVV.

The chain carries TRBV5-4 and TRBJ1-1; TRBD1 is a possible D gene (5 bases). Deletions cut 3 bases from V and 7 bases from J, with 13 bases between. Germline V gene lookup returns CDR1 SGHNT and CDR2 YYREEE (reference sequence). CDR3 size: 13 residues. In nucleotides, the CDR3 is TGTGCCAGCAGCTCCTATAAGGGGCATGAAGCTTTCTTT. This translates into CASSSYKGHEAFF.

J is TRBJ1-6 and V is TRBV13; a possible D gene is TRBD1 (5 bases). In germline, CDR1 is PRHDT, CDR2 FYEKMQ (reference sequence). This CDR3 spans 18 amino acids. Trimming stripped 5 bases from V and 8 bases from J, with 25 bases between. The CDR3 bases are TGTGCCAGCAGCCCACTCCTAGGTGACAGTTCCTCGTATTCACCCCTCCACTTT. Encoded protein: CASSPLLGDSSSYSPLHF.

The rearrangement links TRBV6-6 to TRBJ1-5; the D gene is possibly TRBD1 (5 bases). The CDR3 consists of 13 residues. The V gene lost 8 bases and the J gene lost 6 bases, with 14 bases spanning the gap. The germline V gene has CDR1 MNHNY and CDR2 SVGAGI (reference sequence). The CDR3, as DNA: TGTGCCAGCGATGAGGGGTTGGGTCAGCCCCAGCATTTT. Amino acids: CASDEGLGQPQHF.

This chain uses TRBV30 with TRBJ1-1; no reliable D call. V shed 5 bases and J shed 1 base, with 11 bases lying between them. Germline-derived CDR1 and CDR2 are GTSNPN and SVGIG (reference sequence). The CDR3 is made up of 13 amino acids. CDR3 coding DNA: TGTGCCTGGGACGAATTGGGGAACACTGAAGCTTTCTTT. Amino acid sequence: CAWDELGNTEAFF.

The rearrangement joins TRBV7-3 to TRBJ2-6; D is unclear. V was pared by 2 bases and J by 4 bases, with 9 bases between. Germline CDR1 is SGHTA and CDR2 is FQGTGA. The CDR3 is 15 residues long. CDR3 in DNA: TGTGCCAGCAGCTTACCCTTGGACGGGGCCAACGTCCTGACTTTC. Protein: CASSLPLDGANVLTF. Full variable domain (missing parts from reference TRBV7-3 and TRBJ2-6): GAGVSQTPSNKVTEKGKYVELRCDPISGHTALYWYRQSLGQGPEFLIYFQGTGAADDSGLPNDRFFAVRPEGSVSTLKIQRTERGDSAVYLCASSLPLDGANVLTFGAGSRLTVL.

The chain recombines TRBV5-5 with TRBJ2-7; 7 bases are shared with TRBD1. Germline V CDR1 and CDR2: SGHKS, YYEKEE (reference sequence). This CDR3 is built from 15 residues. The V and J ends lost 6 bases and 7 bases, in that order; junction bases with no gene match: 16. The CDR3 loop is CASNSQRDSAGEQYF. As DNA, the CDR3 is TGTGCCAGCAACTCACAAAGGGACAGCGCCGGGGAGCAGTACTTC. The variable domain in full, completed from reference TRBV5-5 and TRBJ2-7, reads DAGVTQSPTHLIKTRGQQVTLRCSPISGHKSVSWYQQVLGQGPQFIFQYYEKEERGRGNFPDRFSARQFPNYSSELNVNALLLGDSALYLCASNSQRDSAGEQYFGPGTRLTVT.